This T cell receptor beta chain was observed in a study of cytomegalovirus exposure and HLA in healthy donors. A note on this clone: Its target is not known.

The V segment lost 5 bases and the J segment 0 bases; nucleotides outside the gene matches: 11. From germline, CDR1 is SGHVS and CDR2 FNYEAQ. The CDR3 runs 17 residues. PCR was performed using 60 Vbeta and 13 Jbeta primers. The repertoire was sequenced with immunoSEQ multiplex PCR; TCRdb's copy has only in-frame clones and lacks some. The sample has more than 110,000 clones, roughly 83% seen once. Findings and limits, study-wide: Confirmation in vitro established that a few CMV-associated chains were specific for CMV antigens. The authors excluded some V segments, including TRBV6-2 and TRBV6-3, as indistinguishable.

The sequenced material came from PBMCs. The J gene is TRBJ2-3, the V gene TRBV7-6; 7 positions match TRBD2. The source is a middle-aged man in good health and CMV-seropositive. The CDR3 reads CASSRSASGGSTDTQYF. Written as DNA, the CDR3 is TGTGCCAGCAGCCGATCGGCTAGCGGTGGTAGCACAGATACGCAGTATTTT.